Reported below is one T cell receptor (beta chain). This sample stems from a study of blood T cell repertoires in COVID-19. In the study overall: From the United States, Italy and Spain came samples of acute and convalescent COVID-19. PBMCs, B-cell-depleted T cells, or T cells provided the cDNA or gDNA that made up the material.

Source study methods: Reference gene primer amplification gave estimated nucleated cell counts. The method was immunoSEQ multiplex PCR; TCRdb's version includes in-frame clones alone and lacks a portion of them. V, J and clone size were drawn from that table, and D and trimming were deduced from the DNA. Of around 190,000 clones detected, about four fifths appear once; the ten largest clones hold about 6.5%. The germline V and J ends were trimmed by 0 bases and 5 bases, with 4 bases remaining between them. The CDR3 has 12 amino acids. Germline V gene data show CDR1 as MGHDK and CDR2 as SYGVNS. Those enrolled in Seattle joined during active infection and were followed longitudinally afterward.

The specimen sequenced was peripheral blood. The receptor was isolated from a woman in her 40s with COVID-19, enrolled during active disease. The chain combines TRBV25-1 with TRBJ2-5; unclear D gene. The CDR3 spells CASSEYQETQYF. For the CDR3, the DNA is TGTGCCAGCAGTGAATATCAGGAGACCCAGTACTTC.